The 14 T cell receptor beta chains below all came from one sample that was sequenced in a study of blood T cell repertoires in COVID-19. Using immunoSEQ multiplex PCR, the repertoire was profiled, and TCRdb retains in-frame clones only, with some absent. The sample shows around 220,000 clones, less than 85% of them seen only once. The material sequenced was peripheral blood. The receptor source for this set is an elderly woman with COVID-19, enrolled during active disease.

CDR3 DNA sequence: TGTGCCAGCAGCCTCGGAGCGGGGGGCTCCTACGAGCAGTACTTC. Amino acids: CASSLGAGGSYEQYF. The chain joins TRBV2 to TRBJ2-7; 9 bases align to TRBD2. The V and J ends lost 6 bases and 0 bases, in that order; junction bases with no gene match: 6. The CDR3 loop spans 15 amino acids. Germline assignment: CDR1 SNHLY and CDR2 FYNNEI.

This chain connects TRBV7-9 to TRBJ2-2; TRBD1 agrees at 10 bases. Germline CDR1 SEHNR, CDR2 FQNEAQ (reference sequence). This CDR3 region has 16 residues. V was pared by 4 bases and J by 6 bases, with 8 bases of the junction left unmatched. The CDR3 sequence is CASSSQRQGAPGELFF. The CDR3 DNA reads TGTGCCAGCAGCTCCCAAAGACAGGGGGCACCCGGGGAGCTGTTTTTT.

V usage is TRBV7-9 and J usage is TRBJ1-2, with D tentatively TRBD1 (6 bases). CDR3 length equals 15 residues. The V gene lost 3 bases and the J gene lost 3 bases, with 14 bases spanning the gap. Per the germline V gene, CDR1 is SEHNR and CDR2 is FQNEAQ (reference sequence). The CDR3 spells CASSLGAGADYGYTF. In nucleotides, the CDR3 is TGTGCCAGCAGCTTGGGGGCAGGGGCGGACTATGGCTACACCTTC.

The chain joins TRBV5-1 to TRBJ1-6, with D tentatively TRBD1 (5 bases). V dropped 7 bases and J dropped 10 bases, with 24 bases sitting between them. This CDR3 is 16 amino acids long. The germline V gene encodes CDR1 SGHRS and CDR2 YFSETQ. DNA for the CDR3: TGCGCCAGCGCCACTCTCCGGCGGGGCTCAGGATCACCCCTCCACTTT. Amino acids: CASATLRRGSGSPLHF.

V gene TRBV6-5 combines with J gene TRBJ2-7; 12 nucleotides line up with TRBD1. Per the germline V gene, CDR1 is MNHEY and CDR2 is SVGAGI. Unmatched junction bases numbered 10, after V lost 6 bases and J lost 7 bases. CDR3 length: 15 residues. The CDR3 nucleotides are TGTGCCAGCAGGTACCGGGACAGGGGGCATTGGGAGCAGTACTTC. Protein product: CASRYRDRGHWEQYF.

The chain carries TRBV18 and TRBJ2-2; tentatively, D is TRBD2 (5 bases). This CDR3 has 17 amino acids. Germline assignment: CDR1 KGHSH and CDR2 LQKENI. Trimming stripped 3 bases from V and 0 bases from J, with 14 bases between. Here the CDR3 DNA reads TGTGCCAGCTCACCGGTATTGGCGGACTCGAACACCGGGGAGCTGTTTTTT. Translated: CASSPVLADSNTGELFF.

The chain joins TRBV7-3 to TRBJ2-1; D might be TRBD2 (5 bases). V was trimmed by 5 bases and J by 1 base, leaving 9 bases between them. Looked up from germline, CDR1 is SGHTA and CDR2 is FQGTGA. The CDR3 has 14 residues. The CDR3 protein is CASSRTGSYNEQFF. CDR3 in DNA: TGTGCCAGCAGCCGGACTGGTTCCTACAATGAGCAGTTCTTC.

The rearrangement links TRBV18 to TRBJ2-5, with a possible D match to TRBD1 (6 bases). The V and J ends lost 3 bases and 2 bases respectively, with 13 bases between them. Per germline, CDR1 KGHSH and CDR2 LQKENI. The CDR3 has 15 amino acids. Here the CDR3 DNA reads TGTGCCAGCTCACCCGATCAGGGGTATCAAGAGACCCAGTACTTC. It specifies CASSPDQGYQETQYF.

J is TRBJ2-2 and V is TRBV14; 10 bases line up with TRBD1. Germline values: CDR1 SGHDN, CDR2 FVKESK. This CDR3 is built from 16 residues. With 3 bases clipped from V and 3 bases from J, the junction kept 4 bases outside the gene matches. The CDR3 loop is CASSHRQGAHTGELFF. For the CDR3, the DNA is TGTGCCAGCAGCCATCGACAGGGGGCGCACACCGGGGAGCTGTTTTTT.

This clone was seen just once. The chain has TRBV19 and TRBJ1-2; 11 nucleotides match TRBD1. V gave up 5 bases and J gave up 4 bases; unmatched junction bases: 12. The CDR3 has 17 amino acids. CDR1 and CDR2 (germline): LNHDA, SQIVND (reference sequence). In DNA, the CDR3 is TGTGCCAGTAGTTCGACCGGGACAGGGGGTTCGAGCTATGGCTACACCTTC. This translates into CASSSTGTGGSSYGYTF.

The rearrangement links TRBV3-1 (or the pseudogene TRBV3-2) to TRBJ2-2, with D perhaps matching TRBD1 (6 bases). Germline values: CDR1 LGHDT, CDR2 YNNKEL (reference sequence). This CDR3 has 15 residues. Trimming pared 0 bases from V and 6 bases from J, leaving 11 bases between. CDR3 DNA: TGTGCCAGCAGCCAAGAAGGGGGTGTGCCCGGGGAGCTGTTTTTT. It specifies CASSQEGGVPGELFF.

The chain uses TRBV5-6 and TRBJ1-4; weak D call: TRBD1 (6 bases). Germline V gene data show CDR1 as SGHDT and CDR2 as YYEEEE. V was shortened by 0 bases and J by 3 bases, with 9 bases between the two germline ends. There are 15 residues in the CDR3. CDR3: CASSLGQAPNEKLFF. For the CDR3, the DNA is TGTGCCAGCAGCTTGGGACAGGCACCTAATGAAAAACTGTTTTTT.

The chain joins TRBV29-1 to TRBJ2-3; 8 bases map to TRBD1. Germline V lookup: CDR1 SQVTM, CDR2 ANQGSEA. The V segment lost 7 bases and the J segment 1 base; nucleotides outside the gene matches: 7. This CDR3 spans 14 amino acids. Here the CDR3 reads CSATTGGGTDTQYF. The CDR3 DNA reads as TGCAGCGCAACCACAGGGGGAGGCACAGATACGCAGTATTTT.

The chain employs TRBV2 and TRBJ1-6; 8 nucleotides align to TRBD1. Germline-derived CDR1 and CDR2 are SNHLY and FYNNEI. Trimming took 2 bases from V and 8 from J; bases not matched to a gene: 8. The CDR3 spans 16 residues. The CDR3 loop is CASSESAGGGDSPLHF. The DNA of the CDR3 is TGTGCCAGCAGTGAATCGGCAGGGGGCGGAGATTCACCCCTCCACTTT.